Presented here are 14 T cell receptor beta chains from one specimen sequenced in a study of regulatory T cells in long-lasting Graves disease (TCRdb year 2021). What the time point label conveys for this sample: persistent/refractory GD, antithyroid drugs over 5 years with positive TRAb. For both TCR sequencing and RNA sequencing, RNA was extracted from PBMCs in TRIzol. The library was made by multiplex PCR. The listed sequencing device is Illumina HiSeq 4000. CDR3 regions were amplified by Arm-PCR with iRepertoire HTBI primers to construct TCR beta libraries. The public reads were quality trimmed at Q25 with fastp and then assembled into clones with MiXCR by TCRdb, keeping productive beta chains. Rows with a matching CDR3 protein are joined into one entry that keeps the most common DNA and genes. This sample holds 650,000 to 700,000 distinct CDR3 sequences; about 32% were observed only once. The ten largest clones add up to 40% to 50% of the sample.

Sample: peripheral blood mononuclear cells (PBMCs), taken when the disease was refractory, from a patient treated with antithyroid drugs. Every receptor here comes from a female donor with Graves disease.

This clonotype appeared a few times. V usage is TRBV28 and J usage is TRBJ2-5; D possibly corresponds to TRBD2 (6 bases). The CDR3 is 15 residues long. The germline gives CDR1 MDHEN, CDR2 SYDVKM. Trimming removed 5 bases at V and 0 bases at J, with 13 bases between. CDR3 DNA sequence: TGTGCCAGCAGTAGGGCGGGGCAGTACCAAGAGACCCAGTACTTC. Its translation is CASSRAGQYQETQYF.

This clonotype was counted a few times. A read error may account for a junction end that differs from germline. This chain uses TRBV28 with TRBJ1-1; perhaps TRBD1 as D (6 bases). This CDR3 is 13 amino acids long. From germline, CDR1 is MDHEN and CDR2 SYDVKM. The DNA of the CDR3 is TGTGCCAGCAGATTAGGGGGGGCCACTGAAGTTTTCTTT. This encodes CASRLGGATEVFF.

The chain combines TRBV5-1 with TRBJ2-7; D is possibly TRBD1 (6 bases). The CDR3 sequence is 14 residues long. Germline V lookup: CDR1 SGHRS, CDR2 YFSETQ. Trimming took 2 bases from V and 7 from J, leaving 16 bases between them. DNA of the CDR3: TGCGCCAGCAGCTTAACAGGGTTTCCTGGGGAGCAGTACTTC. It is translated as CASSLTGFPGEQYF.

This sequence joins TRBV5-1 and TRBJ1-1; D gene uncertain. The germline V and J ends were trimmed by 6 bases and 0 bases, with 12 bases remaining between them. The CDR3 contains 14 residues. Germline V gene lookup returns CDR1 SGHRS and CDR2 YFSETQ. CDR3 sequence: CASKKDLVNTEAFF. The DNA for the CDR3 is TGCGCCAGCAAAAAGGACCTTGTGAACACTGAAGCTTTCTTT.

This clonotype was observed a handful of times. V is TRBV10-3 and J is TRBJ1-2; no definite D call. This CDR3 is 15 amino acids long. Trimming stripped 6 bases from V and 3 bases from J, with 17 bases between. Germline V CDR1 and CDR2: ENHRY, SYGVKD. The CDR3 bases are TGTGCCATCAGCCCGGTGGGGAGGGAACACTATGGCTACACCTTC. This translates into CAISPVGREHYGYTF.

The rearrangement joins TRBV6-1 to TRBJ1-3; 9 positions agree with TRBD1. Unmatched junction bases numbered 4, after V lost 0 bases and J lost 4 bases. From germline, CDR1 is MNHNS and CDR2 SASEGT. The CDR3 runs 16 residues. The CDR3 region is CASSEAGTGNGNTIYF. Written as DNA, the CDR3 is TGTGCCAGCAGTGAAGCCGGGACAGGGAACGGAAACACCATATATTTT.

At least ten counts were recorded for this clonotype. The CDR3 here is CATEATGNYEQYF. DNA of the CDR3: TGTGCCACTGAAGCGACAGGGAACTACGAGCAGTACTTC. The V call is TRBV15, the J call TRBJ2-7; 7 positions agree with TRBD1. CDR3 length: 13 amino acids. Unmatched junction bases numbered 8, after V lost 9 bases and J lost 3 bases. CDR1 LNHNV and CDR2 YYDKDF come from the germline V gene (reference sequence).

The CDR3 sequence: CSAGYGTSGRSMIVGELFF. CDR3 sequence (DNA): TGCAGCGCCGGCTACGGGACTAGCGGGAGGTCTATGATAGTCGGGGAGCTGTTTTTT. The rearrangement uses TRBV29-1 and TRBJ2-2, with TRBD2 identical over 15 bases. CDR3 length equals 19 residues. CDR1 is SQVTM and CDR2 is ANQGSEA in the germline V gene. J was trimmed by 7 bases and V by 7 bases; bases with no gene match: 19.

The gene calls are TRBV18 and TRBJ1-6; possibly TRBD1 for D (6 bases). Germline V lookup: CDR1 KGHSH, CDR2 LQKENI. The CDR3 is made up of 15 amino acids. Trimming removed 3 bases at V and 5 bases at J, with 11 bases between. CDR3 nucleotides: TGTGCCAGCTCACCTCGGGACAACGATAATTCACCCCTCCACTTT. Protein: CASSPRDNDNSPLHF.

This chain uses TRBV6-1 with TRBJ1-2; 10 bases fit TRBD1. Per germline, CDR1 MNHNS and CDR2 SASEGT. This CDR3 is 16 amino acids long. V lost 5 bases, J lost 4 bases, and 10 bases stayed unmatched. Here the CDR3 reads CASSREDRGNLYGYTF. CDR3 sequence (DNA): TGTGCCAGCAGTCGTGAGGACAGGGGGAACCTCTATGGCTACACCTTC.

The genes are TRBV20-1 and TRBJ2-7, with D perhaps assigned TRBD1 or TRBD2 (5 bases each). Per germline, CDR1 DFQATT and CDR2 SNEGSKA (reference sequence). This CDR3 contains 13 residues. The germline V and J ends were trimmed by 5 bases and 2 bases, with 13 bases remaining between them. The CDR3 reads CSAFWDGAYEQYF. Written as DNA, the CDR3 is TGCAGTGCTTTTTGGGACGGCGCCTACGAGCAGTACTTC.

This clonotype was found once. One junction end does not reproduce the germline sequence, and a read error may be involved. The rearrangement uses TRBV6-2 or TRBV6-3 and TRBJ1-5; TRBD1 agrees at 7 bases. The CDR3 extends over 15 amino acids. Germline V gives CDR1 MNHEY, CDR2 SVGEGT. The CDR3 sequence: CASSQGRDSSQPQHF. CDR3 coding DNA: TGTGCCAGCAGTCAGGGCAGGGACAGCAGTCAGCCCCAGCATTTT.

Comment on this clonotype: Being one base from a much bigger clone, this may be a read error. The chain carries TRBV6-4 and TRBJ2-6; D is unresolved. Between the trimmed V and J ends, which lost 4 bases and 0 bases, there was a span of 4 bases. CDR3 length: 14 amino acids. Germline values: CDR1 MRHNA, CDR2 SNTAGT. The CDR3 coding sequence is TGTGCCAGCAGTGGAGACTCTGGGGCCAACGTCCTGACTTTC. Protein: CASSGDSGANVLTF.

In this sample, this clonotype turned up many times. The gene calls are TRBV28 and TRBJ1-2, with D unclear. This CDR3 comprises 13 residues. Trimming removed 3 bases at V and 7 bases at J, with 12 bases between. Germline values: CDR1 MDHEN, CDR2 SYDVKM. DNA for the CDR3: TGTGCCAGCAGTTTGAACGGTGGTAGTGGCTACACCTTC. It encodes CASSLNGGSGYTF.